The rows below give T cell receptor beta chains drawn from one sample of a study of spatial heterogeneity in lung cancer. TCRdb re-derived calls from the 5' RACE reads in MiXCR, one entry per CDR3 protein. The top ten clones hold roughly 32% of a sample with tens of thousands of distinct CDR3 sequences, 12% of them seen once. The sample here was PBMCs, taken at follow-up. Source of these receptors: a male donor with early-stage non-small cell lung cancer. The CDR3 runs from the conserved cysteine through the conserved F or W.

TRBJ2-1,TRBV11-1,CASSQDYNNEQFF
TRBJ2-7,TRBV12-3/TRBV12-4,CASSSPGTTSGGAYEQYF
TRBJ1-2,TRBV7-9,CASSLVGNPNYGYTF
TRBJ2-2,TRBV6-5,CASSGYWGNTGELFF
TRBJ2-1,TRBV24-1,CATGSASVDNEQFF
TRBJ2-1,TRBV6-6,CASSSLNEQFF
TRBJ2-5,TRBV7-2,CASSFGLQETQYF
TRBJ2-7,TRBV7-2,CASSRSNLGPIYEQYF
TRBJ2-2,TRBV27,CASSLYAGGELFF
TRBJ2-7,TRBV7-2,CASSASGPTYEQYF
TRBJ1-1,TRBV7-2,CAGSSQGATEAFF
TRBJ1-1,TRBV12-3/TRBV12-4,CASSFMQGNTEAFF
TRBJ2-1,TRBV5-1,CASGPGGGANEQFF
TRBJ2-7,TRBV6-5,CASSYASGFTYEQYF
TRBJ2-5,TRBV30,CAWSASGSPETQYF
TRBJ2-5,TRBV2,CASCPQQETQYF
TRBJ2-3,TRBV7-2,CASTRTGPTDTQYF
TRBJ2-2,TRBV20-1,CSAFLAGTNTGELFF
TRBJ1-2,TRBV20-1,CSASRDILNYGYTF
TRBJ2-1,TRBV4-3,CASSQSILNEQFF
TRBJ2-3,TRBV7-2,CASSLGLDTDTQYF
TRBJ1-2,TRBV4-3,CASSQAPQGHGYTF
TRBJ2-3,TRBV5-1,CASSSGQGAGTDTQYF
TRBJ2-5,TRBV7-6,CASSLSGGPEETQYF
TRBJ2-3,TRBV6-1,CASRPPGTGILPNTQYF
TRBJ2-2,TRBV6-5,CASTPEGTGELFF
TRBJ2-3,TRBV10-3,CAISESRLAGGPDTQYF
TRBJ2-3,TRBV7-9,CASRNEAGEVDTQYF
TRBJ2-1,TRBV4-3,CASSQELAGGRDEQFF
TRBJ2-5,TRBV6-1,CASRGTSGDETQYF
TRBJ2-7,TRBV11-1,CASSKLRERPYEQYF
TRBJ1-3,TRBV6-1,CASSPRAGNTIYF
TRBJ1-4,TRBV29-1,CSVYHNEKLFF
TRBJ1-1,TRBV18,CASSPTGGNTEAFF
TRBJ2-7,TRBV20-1,CSARDRWRGPYEQYF
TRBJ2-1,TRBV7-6,CASSLVAGSAAYNEQFF
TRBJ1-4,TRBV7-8,CASGNRVANEKLFF
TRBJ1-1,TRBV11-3,CASSLVHPNTEAFF
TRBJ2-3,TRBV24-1,CATSDPRVPLSTDTQYF
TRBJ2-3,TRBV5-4,CASRGPSVRGDTQYF
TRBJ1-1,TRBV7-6,CASSLGADMNTEAFF
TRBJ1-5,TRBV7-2,CASSLSAQINQPQHF
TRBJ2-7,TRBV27,CASTRTGDYEQYF
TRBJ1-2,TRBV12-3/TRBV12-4,CASDFHIGTPGYTF
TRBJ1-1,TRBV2,CASSMAGGTEAFF
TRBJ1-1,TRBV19,CASSIQGTANTEAFF
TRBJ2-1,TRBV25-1,CASSEPGLANNEQFF
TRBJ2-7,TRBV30,CAGFSGTSSYEQYF
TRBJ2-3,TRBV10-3,CAISDQGDTQYF
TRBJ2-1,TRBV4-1,CASSQERQAYNEQFF
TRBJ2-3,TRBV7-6,CASSLLSTDTQYF
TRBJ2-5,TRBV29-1,CSVGGQMIETQYF
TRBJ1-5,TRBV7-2,CASSFEVGNQPQHF
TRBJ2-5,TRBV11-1,CASSPLSGRGWKTQYF
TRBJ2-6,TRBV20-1,CSARTSGTFSGANVLTF
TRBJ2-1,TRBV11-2,CASSLIQGHEQFF
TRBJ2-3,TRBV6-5,CASSRKTRTDTQYF